A selection of T cell receptor beta chains follows, all from one sample in a study of T-cell reconstitution after alpha-beta-depleted transplantation in children. One entry per CDR3 protein results from TCRdb running MiXCR on the PCR reads. The data hold almost 400,000 distinct CDR3 sequences, with approximately 20% observed a single time. Specimen: PBMCs from the stem cell graft donor, collected from the stem cell graft. The source of these receptors is a human donor who donated a stem cell graft to a child with acute myeloid leukemia. Each CDR3 is given with its conserved first and last residue. The D gene is left open where the match is weak. Size is omitted from some rows. Given values are once, few, many or a class for expanded clones.

j_call,v_call,d_call,clone_size,cdr3_aa,cdr3_nt
TRBJ2-7,TRBV12-3/TRBV12-4,.,many,CASSYSNGGYEQYF,TGTGCCAGCAGTTATTCAAACGGTGGCTACGAGCAGTACTTC
TRBJ2-3,TRBV29-1,.,many,CSVEDKGATDTQYF,TGCAGCGTTGAAGATAAAGGGGCTACAGATACGCAGTATTTT
TRBJ2-2,TRBV5-6,.,.,CASSGLRGYTGELFF,TGTGCCAGCAGCGGGTTAAGGGGCTACACCGGGGAGCTGTTTTTT
TRBJ2-5,TRBV28,.,.,CASSQPGLPPQYF,TGTGCCAGCAGCCAACCGGGACTTCCTCCCCAGTACTTC
TRBJ2-1,TRBV20-1,.,.,CSGRRNVYNEQFF,TGCAGTGGCAGGAGGAATGTCTACAATGAGCAGTTCTTC
TRBJ2-5,TRBV6-4,.,once,CASSPREKETQYF,TGTGCCAGCAGTCCGAGGGAAAAAGAGACCCAGTACTTC
TRBJ2-3,TRBV29-1,TRBD2,.,CSVEVAGAGTDTQYF,TGCAGCGTTGAGGTAGCGGGAGCGGGCACAGATACGCAGTATTTT
TRBJ2-3,TRBV7-3,.,.,CASSLFGEEGDTQYF,TGTGCCAGCAGCTTATTCGGGGAGGAGGGAGATACGCAGTATTTT
TRBJ2-1,TRBV11-1,.,few,CASSLVLGFRDAVHEQFF,TGTGCCAGCAGCTTAGTTCTCGGATTTCGGGACGCAGTTCATGAGCAGTTCTTC
TRBJ2-7,TRBV5-1,.,few,CASSLEADSSEQYF,TGCGCCAGCAGCTTGGAGGCAGACTCCTCCGAGCAGTACTTC
TRBJ1-5,TRBV6-5,.,.,CASSLHPDPSFSNQPQHF,TGTGCCAGCAGTTTACATCCTGACCCCTCCTTTAGCAATCAGCCCCAGCATTTT
TRBJ2-7,TRBV28,TRBD2,many,CASSLAGVRYEQYF,TGTGCCAGCAGTCTAGCGGGAGTACGGTACGAGCAGTACTTC
TRBJ1-1,TRBV20-1,.,.,CSAQTQGTEAFF,TGCAGTGCTCAGACCCAGGGAACTGAAGCTTTCTTT
TRBJ2-5,TRBV12-3/TRBV12-4,TRBD1,few,CASRPTGGLETQYF,TGTGCCAGCAGGCCGACAGGGGGGCTTGAGACCCAGTACTTC
TRBJ2-3,TRBV6-5,TRBD2,many,CASSYSALAGVADTQYF,TGTGCCAGCAGTTACTCGGCCCTAGCGGGAGTGGCAGATACGCAGTATTTT
TRBJ2-7,TRBV27,TRBD2,many,CASRASGSYYEQYF,TGTGCCAGCAGGGCTAGCGGGAGTTACTACGAGCAGTACTTC
TRBJ2-5,TRBV6-2/TRBV6-3,.,.,CASSNLRQGGETQYF,TGTGCCAGCAGCAATTTACGACAAGGAGGAGAGACCCAGTACTTC
TRBJ2-4,TRBV6-2/TRBV6-3,.,.,CASSPWGSQKNIQYF,TGTGCCAGCAGCCCCTGGGGTAGCCAGAAAAACATTCAGTACTTC
TRBJ2-4,TRBV12-3/TRBV12-4,TRBD1,few,CASSRDRGKNIQYF,TGTGCCAGCAGCCGGGACAGGGGAAAAAACATTCAGTACTTC
TRBJ2-7,TRBV5-1,.,.,CASSFNQAEQYF,TGCGCCAGCAGCTTCAACCAGGCCGAGCAGTACTTC
TRBJ2-1,TRBV20-1,TRBD2,few,CSARGDGIAGDPYNEQFF,TGCAGTGCTAGAGGTGATGGGATAGCGGGAGATCCCTACAATGAGCAGTTCTTC
TRBJ2-5,TRBV9,.,few,CASSVQGRLQETQYF,TGTGCCAGCAGCGTACAGGGCCGCCTCCAAGAGACCCAGTACTTC
TRBJ1-5,TRBV3-1,.,many,CASSQEPGAGQPQHF,TGTGCCAGCAGCCAAGAACCGGGCGCGGGTCAGCCCCAGCATTTT
TRBJ2-5,TRBV6-1,TRBD1,many,CASRTGQGAWETQYF,TGTGCCAGCAGAACAGGACAGGGTGCATGGGAGACCCAGTACTTC
TRBJ2-3,TRBV5-1,.,many,CASSLRGDTQYF,TGCGCCAGCTCACTGAGGGGAGATACGCAGTATTTT
TRBJ1-1,TRBV20-1,.,.,CSARSRGNTEAFF,TGCAGTGCTCGTTCTAGGGGGAACACTGAAGCTTTCTTT
TRBJ2-7,TRBV7-6,.,.,CASSPREGPFMGEQYF,TGTGCCAGCAGCCCCCGGGAAGGGCCCTTCATGGGGGAGCAGTACTTC
TRBJ2-1,TRBV2,.,.,CASSEKGQWTYNEQFF,TGTGCCAGCAGTGAAAAGGGTCAGTGGACCTACAATGAGCAGTTCTTC
TRBJ2-1,TRBV11-1,.,.,CASSSRAGFGEQFF,TGTGCCAGCAGCTCCCGGGCGGGATTCGGTGAGCAGTTCTTC
TRBJ1-2,TRBV10-3,TRBD1,.,CAIDEGDRGPYYGYTF,TGTGCCATCGATGAGGGGGACAGGGGGCCATACTATGGCTACACCTTC
TRBJ2-2,TRBV12-3/TRBV12-4,.,.,CASEETGANTGELFF,TGTGCCAGCGAAGAGACAGGAGCGAACACCGGGGAGCTGTTTTTT
TRBJ2-7,TRBV4-1,.,.,CASSQEVGSSYEQYF,TGCGCCAGCAGCCAAGAGGTAGGCAGTTCCTACGAGCAGTACTTC
TRBJ2-3,TRBV7-3,TRBD2,few,CASSPNGLRLAGSDTQYF,TGTGCCAGCAGCCCCAACGGGTTGCGACTAGCGGGATCAGATACGCAGTATTTT
TRBJ1-2,TRBV6-5,.,few,CASSLISTGNYGYTF,TGTGCCAGCAGTTTAATTAGCACAGGGAACTATGGCTACACCTTC
TRBJ2-2,TRBV29-1,TRBD2,.,CSVLVLSGGYSANTGELFF,TGCAGCGTGCTGGTTTTAAGCGGGGGGTATAGCGCGAACACCGGGGAGCTGTTTTTT
TRBJ2-7,TRBV19,.,few,CASSIGEGRTYEQYF,TGTGCCAGTAGTATAGGAGAGGGACGGACCTACGAGCAGTACTTC
TRBJ2-4,TRBV11-2,.,few,CASSSKDSGIQYF,TGTGCCAGCAGCTCTAAGGACTCTGGCATTCAGTACTTC
TRBJ2-7,TRBV20-1,.,.,CCARGPTANGNSYEQYF,TGCTGTGCTAGAGGACCCACCGCTAACGGGAACTCCTACGAGCAGTACTTC
TRBJ2-2,TRBV9,.,many,CASSVEGGELFF,TGTGCCAGCAGCGTAGAAGGAGGGGAGCTGTTTTTT
TRBJ2-1,TRBV5-4,TRBD2,many,CASSFAGLADNEQFF,TGTGCCAGCAGCTTTGCCGGACTAGCGGACAATGAGCAGTTCTTC
TRBJ1-1,TRBV5-1,.,.,CASSLPQLNTEAFF,TGCGCCAGCAGCTTGCCGCAGTTGAACACTGAAGCTTTCTTT
TRBJ2-1,TRBV24-1,TRBD2,many,CATSDSPGLAARNEQFF,TGTGCCACCAGTGATTCACCGGGACTAGCAGCTCGGAATGAGCAGTTCTTC
TRBJ2-4,TRBV27,TRBD2,few,CASSPVAGPEYF,TGTGCCAGCAGTCCGGTAGCGGGACCGGAGTACTTC
TRBJ1-6,TRBV12-3/TRBV12-4,.,.,CASSQGLNSPLHF,TGTGCCAGCAGCCAAGGACTGAATTCACCCCTCCACTTT
TRBJ2-2,TRBV7-2,.,few,CASSIRYTGELFF,TGTGCCAGCAGCATACGGTACACCGGGGAGCTGTTTTTT
TRBJ2-7,TRBV7-8,.,.,CASSLVVDSTYEQYF,TGTGCCAGCAGCTTGGTCGTCGACAGTACCTACGAGCAGTACTTC
TRBJ1-1,TRBV12-3/TRBV12-4,.,.,CASRVSESTEAFF,TGTGCCAGCAGGGTGAGTGAGAGCACTGAAGCTTTCTTT
TRBJ2-7,TRBV10-3,.,.,CAISEKLRDEQYF,TGTGCCATCAGTGAGAAGTTACGCGACGAGCAGTACTTC
TRBJ2-1,TRBV5-1,TRBD2,.,CASSLDGGLDSGNEQFF,TGCGCCAGCAGCTTGGACGGGGGTTTAGATAGCGGGAATGAGCAGTTCTTC
TRBJ2-7,TRBV5-1,TRBD2,few,CASRPSGDYEQYF,TGCGCCAGCCGCCCTAGCGGGGACTACGAGCAGTACTTC
TRBJ2-6,TRBV29-1,.,many,CSVGIAGTGANVLTF,TGCAGCGTTGGAATCGCGGGAACGGGGGCCAACGTCCTGACTTTC
TRBJ2-1,TRBV29-1,.,.,CSVNRGRTASGTYNEQFF,TGCAGCGTTAACAGGGGGCGCACGGCTAGCGGGACCTACAATGAGCAGTTCTTC
TRBJ2-7,TRBV24-1,.,few,CATSDSGADEQYF,TGTGCCACCAGTGATTCTGGAGCGGACGAGCAGTACTTC
TRBJ2-1,TRBV5-8,TRBD1,.,CASSWRQGESSEQFF,TGTGCCAGCAGCTGGAGACAGGGGGAGAGCAGTGAGCAGTTCTTC
TRBJ2-5,TRBV29-1,TRBD2,.,CSVEKGAGGWQETQYF,TGCAGCGTTGAAAAGGGGGCGGGAGGGTGGCAAGAGACCCAGTACTTC
TRBJ2-3,TRBV7-2,.,.,CASSLEGRITDTQYF,TGTGCCAGCAGCTTAGAGGGCAGGATCACAGATACGCAGTATTTT
TRBJ1-1,TRBV29-1,.,few,CSVGKGNTEAFF,TGCAGCGTTGGAAAGGGAAACACTGAAGCTTTCTTT
TRBJ2-1,TRBV5-1,TRBD2,many,CASSHASGGYNEQFF,TGCGCCAGCAGCCATGCTAGCGGGGGTTACAATGAGCAGTTCTTC
TRBJ2-5,TRBV4-1,TRBD2,many,CASSQGASPGTSGRDEEETQYF,TGCGCCAGCAGCCAGGGGGCGAGTCCTGGGACTAGCGGGAGAGACGAGGAAGAGACCCAGTACTTC